One sample yielded the 22 T cell receptor beta chains listed below, sequenced in a study of blood T cell repertoires in COVID-19. Only in-frame clones appear in the TCRdb table, and some are missing; sequencing was by immunoSEQ multiplex PCR. The sample has 150,000 or so clones; roughly 87% are singletons. The specimen was peripheral blood. The receptors shown here come from a woman in her sixties or seventies with acute or convalescent COVID-19.

V usage is TRBV7-8 and J usage is TRBJ1-4; D unclear. Trimming left V 5 bases short and J 5 bases short, with 12 bases between. This CDR3 spans 14 amino acids. Per the germline V gene, CDR1 is SGHVS and CDR2 is FQNEAQ. The CDR3 DNA is TGTGCCAGCAGCGATGCGGGGAGAAATGAAAAACTGTTTTTT. Translating it yields CASSDAGRNEKLFF.

This clone showed up just a few times. V gene TRBV9 combines with J gene TRBJ1-2; a weak D match, TRBD1 (6 bases). Trimming left V 2 bases short and J 2 bases short, with 10 bases between. Germline assignment: CDR1 SGDLS and CDR2 YYNGEE. The CDR3 extends over 14 amino acids. CDR3 sequence: CASSVQGFNYGYTF. The CDR3 coding sequence is TGTGCCAGCAGCGTCCAGGGGTTCAACTATGGCTACACCTTC. The full variable domain, rest sourced from reference TRBV9 and TRBJ1-2, is DSGVTQTPKHLITATGQRVTLRCSPRSGDLSVYWYQQSLDQGLQFLIQYYNGEERAKGNILERFSAQQFPDLHSELNLSSLELGDSALYFCASSVQGFNYGYTFGSGTRLTVV.

This clone showed up just a few times. The chain links TRBV7-8 to TRBJ1-4; 8 bases align to TRBD1. The CDR3 length is 15 residues. The V gene's germline CDR1 is SGHVS and CDR2 FQNEAQ. V shed 0 bases, J shed 5 bases, and the junction held 2 bases outside the gene matches. CDR3 residues: CASSLAGQVNEKLFF. The CDR3 DNA reads TGTGCCAGCAGCTTAGCGGGACAGGTGAATGAAAAACTGTTTTTT.

The chain has TRBV4-3 and TRBJ1-6; a weak D match, TRBD1 (6 bases). The germline V gene encodes CDR1 LGHNA and CDR2 YSLEER. The length of the CDR3 is 13 residues. V lost 2 bases and J 7 bases, leaving 6 bases between the germline ends. The CDR3, as DNA: TGCGCCAGCAGCCAACAGGGGAATTCACCCCTCCACTTT. Protein: CASSQQGNSPLHF.

The genes are TRBV4-3 and TRBJ1-2, with D possibly matching TRBD1 (6 bases). In germline, CDR1 is LGHNA, CDR2 YSLEER. Trimming cost V 4 bases and J 0 bases, with 21 bases left between them. The CDR3 consists of 18 residues. CDR3 in amino acids: CASSPQGPGVDPNYGYTF. DNA of the CDR3: TGCGCCAGCAGCCCCCAGGGGCCAGGGGTAGATCCTAACTATGGCTACACCTTC.

This clone occurred once. V and J are TRBV15 and TRBJ2-5, with 9 bases identical to TRBD1. The CDR3 contains 14 residues. CDR1 is LNHNV, CDR2 YYDKDF, per germline (reference sequence). V lost 6 bases, J lost 4 bases, and 6 bases stayed unmatched. CDR3 nucleotides: TGTGCCACCAGAAGGACAGGGGTAGGAGAGACCCAGTACTTC. Residues: CATRRTGVGETQYF. Full variable domain (missing parts from reference TRBV15 and TRBJ2-5): DAMVIQNPRYQVTQFGKPVTLSCSQTLNHNVMYWYQQKSSQAPKLLFHYYDKDFNNEADTPDNFQSRRPNTSFCFLDIRSPGLGDTAMYLCATRRTGVGETQYFGPGTRLLVL.

The genes are TRBV27 and TRBJ1-4, with D perhaps TRBD1 (6 bases). The V and J ends lost 6 bases and 8 bases respectively, with 10 bases between them. CDR3 length: 12 amino acids. In germline, CDR1 is MNHEY, CDR2 SMNVEV (reference sequence). The CDR3 DNA reads as TGTGCCAGCAGCTTTCAGGGGGAAAAACTGTTTTTT. Its translation is CASSFQGEKLFF.

This rearrangement joins TRBV11-2 to TRBJ2-1; 10 bases fit TRBD2. This CDR3 has 15 amino acids. V lost 6 bases and J lost 6; bases outside the gene matches: 8. From germline, CDR1 is SGHAT and CDR2 FQNNGV. Written as DNA, the CDR3 is TGTGCCAGCAGGAGAGCGGGAGGGCCCGGCAATGAGCAGTTCTTC. Amino acids: CASRRAGGPGNEQFF. Combining the CDR3 with reference TRBV11-2 and TRBJ2-1 gives the whole variable domain EAGVAQSPRYKIIEKRQSVAFWCNPISGHATLYWYQQILGQGPKLLIQFQNNGVVDDSQLPKDRFSAERLKGVDSTLKIQPAKLEDSAVYLCASRRAGGPGNEQFFGPGTRLTVL.

This chain connects TRBV28 to TRBJ1-5; 7 nucleotides line up with TRBD1. The length of the CDR3 is 12 residues. Per germline, CDR1 MDHEN and CDR2 SYDVKM. V trimming: 8 bases; J trimming: 4 bases; junction bases outside the gene matches: 2. CDR3 DNA sequence: TGTGCCAGCCGGGACAGTAATCAGCCCCAGCATTTT. It is translated as CASRDSNQPQHF.

This chain connects TRBV4-2 to TRBJ2-5; TRBD2 is a possible D gene (5 bases). Germline assignment: CDR1 LGHNA and CDR2 YNFKEQ. This CDR3 has 14 amino acids. V was trimmed by 4 bases and J by 1 base, leaving 10 bases between them. CDR3 DNA: TGTGCCAGCAGCCGAGCGGTCTTCCAAGAGACCCAGTACTTC. As protein: CASSRAVFQETQYF.

The chain uses TRBV3-1 (or the pseudogene TRBV3-2) and TRBJ1-6; TRBD1 agrees at 7 bases. CDR3 length: 17 amino acids. Trimming at V came to 2 bases and at J to 0 bases, leaving 4 bases not matched to a gene. The germline V gene has CDR1 LGHDT and CDR2 YNNKEL (reference sequence). CDR3 residues: CASSQTDRSSYNSPLHF. DNA of the CDR3: TGTGCCAGCAGCCAAACGGACAGGAGCTCCTATAATTCACCCCTCCACTTT.

The chain has TRBV28 and TRBJ2-6, with TRBD1 identical over 11 bases. This CDR3 contains 17 residues. Germline V gene data show CDR1 as MDHEN and CDR2 as SYDVKM. J was trimmed by 4 bases and V by 5 bases; bases with no gene match: 7. The CDR3 is CASSRRDRGDGANVLTF. DNA of the CDR3: TGTGCCAGCAGTCGGAGGGACAGGGGGGACGGGGCCAACGTCCTGACTTTC.

V usage is TRBV7-6 and J usage is TRBJ1-3; 7 bases are a match to TRBD1. Looked up from germline, CDR1 is SGHVS and CDR2 is FNYEAQ. The CDR3 runs 16 residues. V trimming: 2 bases; J trimming: 0 bases; junction bases outside the gene matches: 4. The CDR3 bases are TGTGCCAGCAGCTTAAATTCAGGGGGCTCTGGAAACACCATATATTTT. Translating gives CASSLNSGGSGNTIYF.

The chain links TRBV14 to TRBJ2-3, with a weak D call TRBD1 (5 bases). CDR3 length: 16 residues. V was pared by 0 bases and J by 2 bases, with 12 bases between. The V gene's germline CDR1 is SGHDN and CDR2 FVKESK. As DNA, the CDR3 is TGTGCCAGCAGCCAAGACTTTGACAGCTCCACAGATACGCAGTATTTT. Protein: CASSQDFDSSTDTQYF.

The table lists this clone with a few counts. This chain joins TRBV9 and TRBJ1-1; 10 bases agree with TRBD1. The trim removed 4 bases at V and 4 bases at J, leaving 7 bases unmatched. The CDR3 loop spans 15 amino acids. Germline values: CDR1 SGDLS, CDR2 YYNGEE. CDR3 loop: CASSSTGTGATEAFF. In DNA, the CDR3 is TGTGCCAGCAGCTCAACCGGGACAGGGGCCACTGAAGCTTTCTTT.

J is TRBJ1-2 and V is TRBV9; perhaps TRBD1 as D (6 bases). V lost 4 bases and J 8 bases, leaving 15 bases between the germline ends. The V gene's germline CDR1 is SGDLS and CDR2 YYNGEE. The CDR3 has 13 residues. The CDR3 loop reads CASSPPTGYGYTF. CDR3 coding DNA: TGTGCCAGCAGCCCACCAACAGGGTACGGCTACACCTTC.

The chain joins TRBV5-1 to TRBJ2-7, with D perhaps TRBD2 (6 bases). The CDR3 spans 14 residues. The germline gives CDR1 SGHRS, CDR2 YFSETQ. Trimming took 2 bases from V and 2 from J, leaving 11 bases between them. Written as DNA, the CDR3 is TGCGCCAGCAGCTTTTCGGGAGTAACCTACGAGCAGTACTTC. It is translated as CASSFSGVTYEQYF.

In the case of this clone: The DNA is omitted, as the CDR3 cannot be located on it reliably, and the CDR3 follows TCRdb's listing. V and J are TRBV28 and TRBJ2-2; the table's D gene call, TRBD2, was not cross checked with the DNA. The CDR3 adds up to 12 amino acids, both ends counted. From germline, CDR1 is MDHEN and CDR2 SYDVKM. CDR3 loop: CASSFGAGELFF.

This chain connects TRBV11-2 to TRBJ1-5; D remains unclear. This CDR3 has 13 amino acids. The V gene's germline CDR1 is SGHAT and CDR2 FQNNGV. V was cut by 0 bases and J by 4 bases, with 4 bases left in between. This chain's CDR3 is CASSLDRNQPQHF. The CDR3 nucleotides read TGTGCCAGCAGCTTAGACAGAAATCAGCCCCAGCATTTT.

The J gene is TRBJ2-7, the V gene TRBV11-2; 7 nucleotides match TRBD1. CDR1 is SGHAT, CDR2 FQNNGV, per germline. V trimming: 3 bases; J trimming: 3 bases; junction bases outside the gene matches: 11. The CDR3 totals 16 residues. DNA of the CDR3: TGTGCCAGCAGCTTGGGACAGAGTGAAACGTTCTACGAGCAGTACTTC. Encoded protein: CASSLGQSETFYEQYF.

The chain carries TRBV28 and TRBJ1-1; the match to TRBD1 covers 7 bases. This CDR3 has 12 amino acids. The V gene end was trimmed by 6 bases and the J gene end by 7 bases; junction bases not matched to a gene: 5. CDR1 is MDHEN and CDR2 is SYDVKM in the germline V gene. As DNA, the CDR3 is TGTGCCAGCAGAATACAGGGGAATGAAGCTTTCTTT. Amino acids: CASRIQGNEAFF. The entire variable domain, with the rest obtained from reference TRBV28 and TRBJ1-1, is as follows: DVKVTQSSRYLVKRTGEKVFLECVQDMDHENMFWYRQDPGLGLRLIYFSYDVKMKEKGDIPEGYSVSREKKERFSLILESASTNQTSMYLCASRIQGNEAFFGQGTRLTVV.

The chain employs TRBV6-2 or TRBV6-3 and TRBJ1-5; a weak D match, TRBD1 (6 bases). This CDR3 has 16 amino acids. Germline V CDR1 and CDR2: MNHEY, SVGEGT. V gave up 6 bases and J gave up 3 bases, with 18 bases separating them. This CDR3 reads CASSRDRIPDNQPQHF. The CDR3 DNA reads as TGTGCCAGCAGCCGCGACAGGATACCTGACAATCAGCCCCAGCATTTT.